This T cell receptor beta chain derives from a study of naive and memory T cell subsets. Study results and limitations: Potentially, T cell activation and differentiation skew this RNA-based measurement.

The library had UMIs added by 3' ligation of an oligonucleotide to TCR cDNA. RNA was extracted from under 3 ml of whole blood of healthy adults. Cells were not sorted; total RNA input targeted about 1 to 1000 ng. V was shortened by 3 bases and J by 2 bases, with 3 bases between the two germline ends. Germline loops: CDR1 DFQATT, CDR2 SNEGSKA (reference sequence). The CDR3 consists of 11 residues. Four PCR rounds used nested alpha and beta constant region primers plus the SP2 primer. For blood and skin samples, reverse transcription used TCR alpha and beta constant primers. TCRdb independently ran MiXCR on the 5' RACE reads; one entry per CDR3 protein. The sample lists about 48,000 distinct CDR3 sequences, over 3.5% occurring once. This clonotype has at least ten counts. What it recognizes is unknown.

The clonotype originates from a female donor in good health. The rearrangement joins TRBV20-1 to TRBJ2-3; no clear D. This CDR3 is CSARLTDTQYF. The CDR3 nucleotides are TGCAGTGCTAGGCTCACAGATACGCAGTATTTT.